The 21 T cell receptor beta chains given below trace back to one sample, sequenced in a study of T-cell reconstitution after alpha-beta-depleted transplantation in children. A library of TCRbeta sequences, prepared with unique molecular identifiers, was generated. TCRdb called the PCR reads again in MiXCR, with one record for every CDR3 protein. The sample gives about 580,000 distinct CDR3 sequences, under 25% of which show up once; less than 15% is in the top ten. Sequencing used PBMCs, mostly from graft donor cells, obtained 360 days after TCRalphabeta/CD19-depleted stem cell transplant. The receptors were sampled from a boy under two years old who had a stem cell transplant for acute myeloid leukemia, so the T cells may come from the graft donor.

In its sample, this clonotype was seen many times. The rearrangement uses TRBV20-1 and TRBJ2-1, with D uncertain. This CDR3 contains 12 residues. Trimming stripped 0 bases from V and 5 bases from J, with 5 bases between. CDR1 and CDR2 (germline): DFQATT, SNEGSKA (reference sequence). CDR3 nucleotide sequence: TGCAGTGCTAGAGATTTGAACAATGAGCAGTTCTTC. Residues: CSARDLNNEQFF.

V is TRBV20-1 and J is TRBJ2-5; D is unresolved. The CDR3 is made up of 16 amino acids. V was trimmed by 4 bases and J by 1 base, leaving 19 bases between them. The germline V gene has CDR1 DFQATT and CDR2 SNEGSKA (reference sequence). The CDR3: CSAIRRRLSPQETQYF. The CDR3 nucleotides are TGCAGTGCTATCCGCCGACGTCTTTCGCCCCAAGAGACCCAGTACTTC.

This CDR3 is CASSPTLQGTDTQYF. In nucleotides, the CDR3 is TGCGCCAGCAGTCCTACGCTACAGGGAACAGATACGCAGTATTTT. This chain connects TRBV10-1 to TRBJ2-3, with D tentatively TRBD1 (6 bases). The ends were cut back, 5 bases at V and 3 bases at J, with 15 bases in the middle. The CDR3 spans 15 residues. Germline V CDR1 and CDR2: WNHNN, SYGVQD (reference sequence).

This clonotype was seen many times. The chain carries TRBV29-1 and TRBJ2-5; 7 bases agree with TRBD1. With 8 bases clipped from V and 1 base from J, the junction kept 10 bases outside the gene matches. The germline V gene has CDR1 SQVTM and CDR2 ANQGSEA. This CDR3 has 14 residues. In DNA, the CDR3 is TGCAGCATCGCCGGGACAGCTTTCCAAGAGACCCAGTACTTC. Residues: CSIAGTAFQETQYF.

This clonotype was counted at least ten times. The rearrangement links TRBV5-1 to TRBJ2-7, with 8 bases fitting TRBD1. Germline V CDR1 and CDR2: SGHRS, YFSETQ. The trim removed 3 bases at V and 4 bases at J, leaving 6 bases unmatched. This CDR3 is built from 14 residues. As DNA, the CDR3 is TGCGCCAGCAGCTCGACAGGGGAATTGTACGAGCAGTACTTC. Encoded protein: CASSSTGELYEQYF. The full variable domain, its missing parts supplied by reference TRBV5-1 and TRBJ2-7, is KAGVTQTPRYLIKTRGQQVTLSCSPISGHRSVSWYQQTPGQGLQFLFEYFSETQRNKGNFPGRFSGRQFSNSRSEMNVSTLELGDSALYLCASSSTGELYEQYFGPGTRLTVT.

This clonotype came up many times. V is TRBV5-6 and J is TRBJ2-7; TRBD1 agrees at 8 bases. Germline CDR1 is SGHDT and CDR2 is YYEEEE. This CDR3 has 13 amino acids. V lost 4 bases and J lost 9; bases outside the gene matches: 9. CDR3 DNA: TGTGCCAGCAGCCTGACAGGGGAGACGGTGCAGTACGTC. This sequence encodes CASSLTGETVQYV.

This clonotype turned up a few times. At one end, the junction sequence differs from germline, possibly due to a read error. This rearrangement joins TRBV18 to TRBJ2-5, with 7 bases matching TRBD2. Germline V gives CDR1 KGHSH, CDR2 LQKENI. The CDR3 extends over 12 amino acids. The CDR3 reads CASSPTRDYRFF. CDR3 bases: TGTGCCAGCTCACCCACCCGGGACTACCGTTTCTTC.

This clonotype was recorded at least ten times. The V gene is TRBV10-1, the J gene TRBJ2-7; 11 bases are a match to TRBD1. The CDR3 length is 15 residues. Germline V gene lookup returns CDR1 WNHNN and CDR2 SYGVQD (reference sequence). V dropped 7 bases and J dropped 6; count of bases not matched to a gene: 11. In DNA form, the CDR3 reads TGCGCCAGCAATCTGCCGGGACAGGGGGTTCGCGAGCAGTACGTC. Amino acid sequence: CASNLPGQGVREQYV.

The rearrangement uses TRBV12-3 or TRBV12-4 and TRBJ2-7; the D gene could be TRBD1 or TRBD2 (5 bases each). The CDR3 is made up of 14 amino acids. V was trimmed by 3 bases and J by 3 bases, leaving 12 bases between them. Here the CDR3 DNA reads TGTGCCAGCAGTTTCGGGACGCCAAACTACGAGCAGTACGTC. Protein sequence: CASSFGTPNYEQYV.

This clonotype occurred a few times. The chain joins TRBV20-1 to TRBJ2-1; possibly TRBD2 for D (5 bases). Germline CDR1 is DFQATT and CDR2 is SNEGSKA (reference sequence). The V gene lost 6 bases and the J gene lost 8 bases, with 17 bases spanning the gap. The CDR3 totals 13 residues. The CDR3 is CSAMDHASHEQFF. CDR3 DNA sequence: TGCAGTGCGATGGACCACGCTAGCCATGAGCAGTTCTTC.

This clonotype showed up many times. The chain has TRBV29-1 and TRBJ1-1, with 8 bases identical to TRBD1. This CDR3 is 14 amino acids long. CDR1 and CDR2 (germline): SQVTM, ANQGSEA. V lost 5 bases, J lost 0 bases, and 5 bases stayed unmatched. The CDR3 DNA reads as TGCAGCGTTCCAGGGGGCTTTTTGAACACTGAAGCTTTCTTT. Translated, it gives CSVPGGFLNTEAFF.

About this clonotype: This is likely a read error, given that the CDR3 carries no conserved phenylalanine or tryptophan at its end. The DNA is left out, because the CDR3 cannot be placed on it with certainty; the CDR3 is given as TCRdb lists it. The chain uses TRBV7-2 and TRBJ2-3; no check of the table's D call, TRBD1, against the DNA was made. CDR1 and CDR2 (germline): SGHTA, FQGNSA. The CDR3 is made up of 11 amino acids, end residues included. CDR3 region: CASGSGTHFVS.

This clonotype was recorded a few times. CDR3 loop: CATKRPPRGGSVQETQYF. As DNA, the CDR3 is TGTGCCACGAAACGACCCCCCCGCGGGGGGAGCGTCCAAGAGACCCAGTACTTC. The rearrangement links TRBV25-1 to TRBJ2-5; 8 bases fit TRBD2. Germline V gene sequence: CDR1 MGHDK, CDR2 SYGVNS. The CDR3 is 18 amino acids. Losses at the gene ends were 10 bases for V and 1 base for J; bases not matched to a gene: 20. The whole variable domain, remainder taken from reference TRBV25-1 and TRBJ2-5, is EADIYQTPRYLVIGTGKKITLECSQTMGHDKMYWYQQDPGMELHLIHYSYGVNSTEKGDLSSESTVSRIRTEHFPLTLESARPSHTSQYLCATKRPPRGGSVQETQYFGPGTRLLVL.

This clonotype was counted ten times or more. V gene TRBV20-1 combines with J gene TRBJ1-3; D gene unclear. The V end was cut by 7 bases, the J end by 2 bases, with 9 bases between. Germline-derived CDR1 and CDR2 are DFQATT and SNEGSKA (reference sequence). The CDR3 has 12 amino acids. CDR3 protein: CSVDTPGNTIYF. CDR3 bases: TGCAGTGTTGACACGCCTGGAAACACCATATATTTT.

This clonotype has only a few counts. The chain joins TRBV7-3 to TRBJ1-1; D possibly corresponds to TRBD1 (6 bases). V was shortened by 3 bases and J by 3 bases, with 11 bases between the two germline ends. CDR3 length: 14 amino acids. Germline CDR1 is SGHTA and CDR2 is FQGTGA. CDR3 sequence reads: CASSLGGLDTEAFF. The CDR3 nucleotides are TGTGCCAGCAGCTTGGGGGGGCTGGACACTGAAGCTTTCTTT.

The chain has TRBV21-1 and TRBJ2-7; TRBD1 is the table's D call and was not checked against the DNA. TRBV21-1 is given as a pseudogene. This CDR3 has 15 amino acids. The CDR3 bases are TGTGCCAGCAGCCCCAGGGGGACAGCCCTCTACGAGCAGTACTTC. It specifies CASSPRGTALYEQYF.

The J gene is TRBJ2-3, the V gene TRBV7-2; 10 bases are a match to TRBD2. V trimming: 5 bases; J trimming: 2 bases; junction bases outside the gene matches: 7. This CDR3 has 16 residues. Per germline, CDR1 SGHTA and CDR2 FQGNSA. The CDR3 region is CASSQLAGIVTDTQYF. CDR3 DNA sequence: TGTGCCAGCAGCCAACTAGCGGGGATAGTCACAGATACGCAGTATTTT.

In DNA form, the CDR3 reads TGCGCCAGCAGCTTGGTGCCCGGCGGGCAGTACGAGCAGTACGTC. Its translation is CASSLVPGGQYEQYV. The V and J genes are TRBV5-1 and TRBJ2-7; the D gene is possibly TRBD2 (5 bases). Germline CDR1 SGHRS, CDR2 YFSETQ. Trimming pared 0 bases from V and 4 bases from J, leaving 14 bases between. This CDR3 spans 15 amino acids.

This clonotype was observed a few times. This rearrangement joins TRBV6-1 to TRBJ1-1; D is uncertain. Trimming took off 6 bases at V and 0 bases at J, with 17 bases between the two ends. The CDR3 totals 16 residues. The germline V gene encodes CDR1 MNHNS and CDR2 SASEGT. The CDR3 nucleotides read TGTGCCAGCAGCACTGACAAGGTGGGCCTGAACACTGAAGCTTTCTTT. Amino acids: CASSTDKVGLNTEAFF.

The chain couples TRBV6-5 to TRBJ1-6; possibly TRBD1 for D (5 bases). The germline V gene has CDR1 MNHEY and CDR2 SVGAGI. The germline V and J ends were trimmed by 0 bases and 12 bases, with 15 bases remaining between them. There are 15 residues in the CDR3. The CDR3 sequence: CASSYSGSGPGPLHF. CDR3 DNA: TGTGCCAGCAGTTACTCGGGGTCGGGACCTGGACCCCTCCACTTT.

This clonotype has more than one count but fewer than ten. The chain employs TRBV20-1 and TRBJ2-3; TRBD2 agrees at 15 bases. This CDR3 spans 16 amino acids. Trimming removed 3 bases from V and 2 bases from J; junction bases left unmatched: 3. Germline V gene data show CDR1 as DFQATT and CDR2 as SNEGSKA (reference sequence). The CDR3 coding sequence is TGCAGTGCTAGTGGGACTAGCGGGGGGAACACAGATACGCAGTATTTT. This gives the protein CSASGTSGGNTDTQYF.